Detailed here is one TCR beta chain. Antigen specificity is unknown. The CDR3 covers 15 residues. The V and J ends lost 4 bases and 3 bases respectively, with 16 bases between them. Germline V lookup: CDR1 SGHRS, CDR2 YFSETQ. This entry belongs to a study of T cell responses to AZD1222 COVID-19 vaccine. General study results and limits: Clonal diversity may have been underestimated in mostly white British donors.

Repertoires were generated with immunoSEQ multiplex PCR, while TCRdb's copy carries only in-frame clones and drops some. Of roughly 200,000 clones listed, 92% are singletons. The gene calls are TRBV5-1 and TRBJ1-1; D ambiguous. This TCR came from an adult in good health. Sample: peripheral blood, taken on day 0 of AZD1222 vaccination. The CDR3 DNA sequence: TGCGCCAGCAGCGACCAGCCAGGTAGCGACACTGAAGCTTTCTTT. Translated: CASSDQPGSDTEAFF.